The entry below gives a single TCR beta chain sequence along with its context. By how much of the sample it makes up, this clone is medium-sized (0.01 to 0.1%). Its antigen remains unidentified. No much larger clone exists at a distance of one base, and base qualities are not known. Another Seattle source contributed samples from volunteer blood donors who had recovered from COVID-19. The collaborating institutions used their own protocols to collect whole blood in K2EDTA tubes. Collaborator samples were shipped for TCRbeta analysis as frozen whole blood, isolated PBMCs, or DNA extracted from either sample type. The immunoSEQ Assay, a bias-controlled multiplex PCR, was used to amplify TCRbeta CDR3 regions from genomic DNA. The source study handled its data this way. The number of nucleated cells in each sample was estimated from the amplification of reference gene primers within the assay. To quantify the absolute abundance of each unique TCRbeta CDR3 rearrangement, sequence reads were collapsed and filtered. For each sample, productive Simpson clonality was calculated by taking the square root of Simpson's diversity index across productive rearrangements. The table comes from immuneACCESS by way of TCRdb, which keeps in-frame sequences with V and J called. Part of the clones is missing from these tables; in studies checked, under half for an unresolved V gene and the rest for unknown reasons. The DNA gave D and trimming, while V, J and clone size come from that table. The sample table lists around 260,000 clones, 83% of them with a count of one. The ten top clones hold 8% to 9.5% of the sample.

The data are from a study of blood T cell repertoires in COVID-19 (TCRdb year 2020). Notes on the research overall: Samples from collaborators originated in the United States, Italy and Spain and spanned both the acute and convalescent phases of COVID-19. The prospective study material was composed of cDNA or gDNA derived from T cells, B-cell-depleted T cells, or PBMCs. Deeply sampled blood TCRbeta repertoires from subjects exposed to, actively infected with, or recovered from COVID-19 were included in the dataset. The repertoires were released in a freely available public database intended as a resource for research on the immune response to SARS-CoV-2. Samples came from the ongoing ImmuneRACE study (first 160 participants) plus 1,254 subjects from 6 global collaborators. A de-identified subject ID, COVID-19 status, age in years and sex were almost always included in the sample metadata. Where available, HLA class I and class II types were taken from metadata supplied by the sample provider and were not determined by assay-based typing.

General findings and caveats noted by the study authors: The quantity of clinical and demographic metadata differed by source and by participant and was supplied without curation.

Between the V and J ends, shortened by 7 bases and 6 bases respectively, the junction contains 16 bases. There are 14 amino acids in the CDR3, from cysteine to phenylalanine inclusive. The read is trimmed to its CDR3 DNA, 42 bases read in frame from base 1. CDR1 MDHEN and CDR2 SYDVKM are derived from the germline V gene. The receptor's source is a woman in her forties or fifties who had recovered from COVID-19. Material for sequencing was peripheral blood. Recombination linked TRBV28 to TRBJ1-5; TRBD1 could be the D gene, as 6 bases match. For the CDR3, the sequence is CASISGGGLQPQHF. The nucleotide sequence is TGTGCCAGCATCTCCGGGGGGGGGCTTCAGCCCCAGCATTTT. Extended through the reference TRBV28 and TRBJ1-5 proteins, this CDR3 yields the full variable domain: DVKVTQSSRYLVKRTGEKVFLECVQDMDHENMFWYRQDPGLGLRLIYFSYDVKMKEKGDIPEGYSVSREKKERFSLILESASTNQTSMYLCASISGGGLQPQHFGDGTRLSIL.